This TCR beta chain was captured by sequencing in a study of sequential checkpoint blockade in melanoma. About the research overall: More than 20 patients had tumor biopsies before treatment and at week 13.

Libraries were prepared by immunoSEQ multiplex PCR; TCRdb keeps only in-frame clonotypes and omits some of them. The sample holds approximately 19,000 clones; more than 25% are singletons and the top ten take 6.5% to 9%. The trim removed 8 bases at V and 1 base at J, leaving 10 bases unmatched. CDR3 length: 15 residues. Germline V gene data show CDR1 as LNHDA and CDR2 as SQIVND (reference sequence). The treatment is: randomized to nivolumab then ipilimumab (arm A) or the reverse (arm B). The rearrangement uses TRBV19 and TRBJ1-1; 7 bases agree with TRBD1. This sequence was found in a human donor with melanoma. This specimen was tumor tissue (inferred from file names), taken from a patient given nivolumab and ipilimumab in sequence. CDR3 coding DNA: TGTGCCAGTTCCTCTAGGGGGACAGAGAACACTGAAGCTTTCTTT. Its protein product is CASSSRGTENTEAFF.